The 8 T cell receptor beta chains presented below share a single source sample, sequenced in a study of CD8+CD57+ T cells in acquired aplastic anemia. The use of genomic DNA as template underpinned the TCR beta VDJ and CDR3 profiling. TCRdb re-analysed the reads in MiXCR, keeping a single row per CDR3 protein. Among some 180,000 distinct CDR3 sequences listed, around half were seen once. Sequences were obtained from sorted CD4+, CD8+, or CD8+CD57+ T cells (not recorded which) from PBMCs. The receptors shown here come from a human donor in good health.

This clonotype was observed many times. V and J are TRBV19 and TRBJ1-5, with 12 bases that match TRBD1. This CDR3 has 15 residues. V lost 7 bases to trimming and J lost 7 bases; unmatched junction nucleotides: 8. CDR1 and CDR2 from the germline V gene are LNHDA and SQIVND (reference sequence). The CDR3 loop is CASTVGTGGWQPQHF. For the CDR3, the DNA is TGTGCCAGTACGGTCGGGACAGGGGGCTGGCAGCCCCAGCATTTT.

As for this clonotype: A much larger clone lies a single base off, so this may be a read error. V gene TRBV25-1 combines with J gene TRBJ2-2, with a weak D call TRBD2 (5 bases). The CDR3 runs 15 residues. The germline gives CDR1 MGHDK, CDR2 SYGVNS. CDR3 DNA: TGTGCCAGCAGTGAATCTTGGGGTCCCCCCGGGGAGCTGGTTTTT. It is translated as CASSESWGPPGELVF.

The table lists this clonotype with a few counts. The gene calls are TRBV11-3 and TRBJ2-2; no clear D. The germline V and J ends were trimmed by 6 bases and 7 bases, with 15 bases remaining between them. Per germline, CDR1 SGHNT and CDR2 YENEEA. The CDR3 totals 14 residues. CDR3 residues: CASSPRGRNGELFF. CDR3 DNA sequence: TGTGCCAGCAGTCCCAGAGGCCGTAACGGGGAGCTGTTTTTT.

This clonotype was counted a few times. The chain is built from TRBV2 and TRBJ2-3; TRBD1 matches at 7 bases. This CDR3 has 15 amino acids. The V and J ends lost 4 bases and 0 bases, in that order; junction bases with no gene match: 4. Germline values: CDR1 SNHLY, CDR2 FYNNEI. For the CDR3, the DNA is TGTGCCAGCAGTGCCGGGACAGCAAGCACAGATACGCAGTATTTT. This codes for CASSAGTASTDTQYF. Full variable domain (missing parts from reference TRBV2 and TRBJ2-3): EPEVTQTPSHQVTQMGQEVILRCVPISNHLYFYWYRQILGQKVEFLVSFYNNEISEKSEIFDDQFSVERPDGSNFTLKIRSTKLEDSAMYFCASSAGTASTDTQYFGPGTRLTVL.

In regard to this clonotype: Its ends do not fully match the called genes, so a read error is possible. The V gene is TRBV6-4, the J gene TRBJ2-1; D may match TRBD1 or TRBD2 (5 bases each). The CDR3 spans 16 residues. CDR1 and CDR2 (germline): MRHNA, SNTAGT. The CDR3 nucleotides are TGTGCCAGCAGTGACAAAAAGGGACGGACCTACGATGAGCAGTTCTTC. Its protein is CASSDKKGRTYDEQFF.

This clonotype showed up just a few times. This rearrangement joins TRBV11-2 to TRBJ2-2; 13 positions match TRBD2. The CDR3 runs to 16 residues. Germline V gives CDR1 SGHAT, CDR2 FQNNGV. The ends lost 6 bases at V and 5 bases at J; junction bases unmatched: 6. This CDR3 reads CASRKLLAGGTGELFF. In DNA, the CDR3 is TGTGCCAGCAGAAAACTACTAGCGGGAGGGACCGGGGAGCTGTTTTTT.

This clonotype was seen only once. J is TRBJ2-2 and V is TRBV24-1; D may be TRBD1 (6 bases). The germline V gene encodes CDR1 KGHDR and CDR2 SFDVKD. The CDR3 is made up of 16 amino acids. Trimming shortened V by 1 base and J by 0 bases, and 8 bases separated the two germline ends. Here the CDR3 DNA reads TGTGCCACCAGTGATTTAGGGACACCGAACACCGGGGAGCTGTTTTTT. Translation gives CATSDLGTPNTGELFF.

The chain recombines TRBV3-1 with TRBJ2-7; 8 bases are shared with TRBD1. CDR1 and CDR2 from the germline V gene are LGHDT and YNNKEL (reference sequence). V lost 4 bases and J lost 3; bases outside the gene matches: 8. The CDR3 runs 15 residues. DNA for the CDR3: TGTGCCAGCAGCCGATACGGACAGGGAGACTACGAGCAGTACTTC. Translated: CASSRYGQGDYEQYF.